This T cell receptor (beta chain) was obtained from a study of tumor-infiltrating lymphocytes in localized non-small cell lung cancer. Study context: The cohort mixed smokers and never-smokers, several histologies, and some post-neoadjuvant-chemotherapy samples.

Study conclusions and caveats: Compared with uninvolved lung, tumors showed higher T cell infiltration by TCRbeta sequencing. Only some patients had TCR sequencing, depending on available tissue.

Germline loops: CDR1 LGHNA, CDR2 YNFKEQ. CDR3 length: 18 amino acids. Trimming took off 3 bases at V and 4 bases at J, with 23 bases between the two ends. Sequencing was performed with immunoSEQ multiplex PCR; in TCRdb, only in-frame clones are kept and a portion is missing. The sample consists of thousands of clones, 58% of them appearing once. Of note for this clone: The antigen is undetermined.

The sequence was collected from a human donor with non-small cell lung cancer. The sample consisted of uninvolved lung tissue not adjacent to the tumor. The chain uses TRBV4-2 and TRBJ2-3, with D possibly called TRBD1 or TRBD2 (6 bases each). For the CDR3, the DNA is TGTGCCAGCAGCCACAGCCGGAGGAGGGGGGCCTCGGCAGATACGCAGTATTTT. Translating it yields CASSHSRRRGASADTQYF.